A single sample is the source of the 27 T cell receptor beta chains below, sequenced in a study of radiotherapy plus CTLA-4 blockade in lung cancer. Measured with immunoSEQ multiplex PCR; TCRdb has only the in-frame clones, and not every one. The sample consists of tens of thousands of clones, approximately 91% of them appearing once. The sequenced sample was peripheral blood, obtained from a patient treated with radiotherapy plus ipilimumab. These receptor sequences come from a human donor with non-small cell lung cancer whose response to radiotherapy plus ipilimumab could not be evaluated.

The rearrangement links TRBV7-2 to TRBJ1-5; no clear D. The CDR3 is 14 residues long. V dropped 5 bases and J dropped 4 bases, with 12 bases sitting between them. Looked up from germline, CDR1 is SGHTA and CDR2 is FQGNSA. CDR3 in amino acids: CASSLGGLNQPQHF. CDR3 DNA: TGTGCCAGCAGCCTAGGCGGGCTGAATCAGCCCCAGCATTTT. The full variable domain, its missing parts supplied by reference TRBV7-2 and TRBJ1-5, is GAGVSQSPSNKVTEKGKDVELRCDPISGHTALYWYRQSLGQGLEFLIYFQGNSAPDKSGLPSDRFSAERTGGSVSTLTIQRTQQEDSAVYLCASSLGGLNQPQHFGDGTRLSIL.

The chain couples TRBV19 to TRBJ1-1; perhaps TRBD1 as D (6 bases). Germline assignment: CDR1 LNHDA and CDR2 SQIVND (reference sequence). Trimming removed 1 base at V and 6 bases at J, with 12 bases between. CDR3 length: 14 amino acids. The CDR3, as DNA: TGTGCCAGTAGTATAGCTGGGGGCGCGGCTGAAGCTTTCTTT. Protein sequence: CASSIAGGAAEAFF.

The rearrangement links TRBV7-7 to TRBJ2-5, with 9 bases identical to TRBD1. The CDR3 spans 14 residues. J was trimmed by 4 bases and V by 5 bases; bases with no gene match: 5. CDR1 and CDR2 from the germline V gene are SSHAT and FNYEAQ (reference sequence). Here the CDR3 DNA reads TGTGCCAGCAGCGCGGGACAGGGAGCAGAGACCCAGTACTTC. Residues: CASSAGQGAETQYF.

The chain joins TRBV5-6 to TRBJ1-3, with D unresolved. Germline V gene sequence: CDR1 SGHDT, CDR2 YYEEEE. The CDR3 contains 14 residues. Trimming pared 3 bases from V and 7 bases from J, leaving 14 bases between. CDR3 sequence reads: CASSYRTRGNTIYF. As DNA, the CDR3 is TGTGCCAGCAGCTACCGGACCCGCGGGAACACCATATATTTT.

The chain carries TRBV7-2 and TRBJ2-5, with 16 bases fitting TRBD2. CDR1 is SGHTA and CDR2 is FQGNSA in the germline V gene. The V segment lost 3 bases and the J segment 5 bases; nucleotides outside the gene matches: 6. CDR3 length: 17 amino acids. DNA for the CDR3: TGTGCCAGCAGCTTGGGACTAGCGGGAGGGTATAGGGAGACCCAGTACTTC. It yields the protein CASSLGLAGGYRETQYF.

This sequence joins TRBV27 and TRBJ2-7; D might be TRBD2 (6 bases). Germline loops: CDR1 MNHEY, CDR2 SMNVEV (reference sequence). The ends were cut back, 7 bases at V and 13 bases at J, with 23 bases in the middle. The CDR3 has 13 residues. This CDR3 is CASTSSPGERAYF. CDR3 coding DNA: TGTGCCAGCACTAGTTCTCCCGGTGAGCGGGCCTACTTC.

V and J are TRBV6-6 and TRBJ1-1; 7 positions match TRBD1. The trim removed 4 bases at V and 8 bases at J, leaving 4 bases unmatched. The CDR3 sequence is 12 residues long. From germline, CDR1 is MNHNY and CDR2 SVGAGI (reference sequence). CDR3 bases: TGTGCCAGCAGTTCGAAGGACAGGGAAGCTTTCTTT. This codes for CASSSKDREAFF.

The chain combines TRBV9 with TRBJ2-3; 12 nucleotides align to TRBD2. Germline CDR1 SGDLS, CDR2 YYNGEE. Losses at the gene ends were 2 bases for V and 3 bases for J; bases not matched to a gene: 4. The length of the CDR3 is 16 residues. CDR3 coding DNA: TGTGCCAGCAGCGTCCGGACTAGCGGGATGACAGATACGCAGTATTTT. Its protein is CASSVRTSGMTDTQYF.

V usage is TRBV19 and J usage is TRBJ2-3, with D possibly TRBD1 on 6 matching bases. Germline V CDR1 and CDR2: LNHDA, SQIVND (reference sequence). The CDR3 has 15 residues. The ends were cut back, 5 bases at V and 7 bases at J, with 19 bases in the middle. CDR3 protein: CASSPRGGRSNTQYF. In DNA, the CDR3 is TGTGCCAGTAGTCCGAGAGGGGGACGATCAAATACGCAGTATTTT.

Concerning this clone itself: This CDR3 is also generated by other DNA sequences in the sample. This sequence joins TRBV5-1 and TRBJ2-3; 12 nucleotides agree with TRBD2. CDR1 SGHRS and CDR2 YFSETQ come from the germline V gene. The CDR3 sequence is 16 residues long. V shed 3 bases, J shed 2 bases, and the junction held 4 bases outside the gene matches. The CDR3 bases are TGCGCCAGCAGCTCCAGGACTAGCGGGGTCACAGATACGCAGTATTTT. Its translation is CASSSRTSGVTDTQYF.

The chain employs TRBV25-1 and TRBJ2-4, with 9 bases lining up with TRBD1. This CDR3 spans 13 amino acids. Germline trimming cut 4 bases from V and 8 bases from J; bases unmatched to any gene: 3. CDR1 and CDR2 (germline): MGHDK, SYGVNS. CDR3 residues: CASSGQGVDIQYF. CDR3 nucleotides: TGTGCCAGCAGTGGACAGGGGGTGGACATTCAGTACTTC.

The CDR3 DNA reads TGTGCCAGCAGGAGTGGAGGGATTTTATCTGAAGCTTTCTTT. It specifies CASRSGGILSEAFF. The J gene is TRBJ1-1, the V gene TRBV6-5, with D hard to call. This CDR3 contains 14 residues. Trimming removed 6 bases from V and 6 bases from J, with 17 bases in between. Germline CDR1 MNHEY, CDR2 SVGAGI.

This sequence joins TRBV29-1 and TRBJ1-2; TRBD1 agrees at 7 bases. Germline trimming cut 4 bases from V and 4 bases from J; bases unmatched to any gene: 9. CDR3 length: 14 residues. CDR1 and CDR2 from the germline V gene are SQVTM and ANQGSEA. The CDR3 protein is CSVADRVTLYGYTF. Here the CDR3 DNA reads TGCAGCGTTGCAGACAGGGTTACCCTCTATGGCTACACCTTC.

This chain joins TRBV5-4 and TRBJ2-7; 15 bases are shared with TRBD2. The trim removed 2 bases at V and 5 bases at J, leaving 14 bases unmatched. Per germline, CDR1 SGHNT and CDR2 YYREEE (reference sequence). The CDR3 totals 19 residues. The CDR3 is CASSLSSGTSGGILDEQYF. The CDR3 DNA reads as TGTGCCAGCAGCTTAAGTTCTGGGACTAGCGGGGGGATTTTGGACGAGCAGTACTTC.

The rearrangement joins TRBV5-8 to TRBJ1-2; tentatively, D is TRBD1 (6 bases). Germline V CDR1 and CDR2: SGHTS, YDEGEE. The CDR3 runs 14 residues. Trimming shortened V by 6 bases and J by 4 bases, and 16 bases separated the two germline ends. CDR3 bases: TGTGCCAGCATCCTGGGGGCAGGGAGCTATGGCTACACCTTC. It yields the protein CASILGAGSYGYTF.

As DNA, the CDR3 is TGTGGGAGCGGGGACGTCCGGGGGGCGCGTGGCTACACCTTC. Protein product: CGSGDVRGARGYTF. This chain connects TRBV28 to TRBJ1-2, with a weak D call TRBD1 (6 bases). The CDR3 is 14 residues long. Germline values: CDR1 MDHEN, CDR2 SYDVKM.

The CDR3 sequence is CASSASSGDYNEQFF. DNA of the CDR3: TGTGCCAGCAGTGCTTCTAGCGGCGACTACAATGAGCAGTTCTTC. The chain is built from TRBV6-4 and TRBJ2-1; 7 nucleotides match TRBD2. Trimming took 4 bases from V and 3 from J; bases not matched to a gene: 6. Germline assignment: CDR1 MRHNA and CDR2 SNTAGT. This CDR3 comprises 15 residues.

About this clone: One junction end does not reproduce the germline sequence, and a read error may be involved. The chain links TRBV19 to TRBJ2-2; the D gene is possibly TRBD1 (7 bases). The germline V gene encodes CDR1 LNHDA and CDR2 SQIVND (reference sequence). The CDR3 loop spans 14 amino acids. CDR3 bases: TGTGCCAGCAAAGACAGGGTGAACACCGGGGGGCTGTTTTTT. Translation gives CASKDRVNTGGLFF.

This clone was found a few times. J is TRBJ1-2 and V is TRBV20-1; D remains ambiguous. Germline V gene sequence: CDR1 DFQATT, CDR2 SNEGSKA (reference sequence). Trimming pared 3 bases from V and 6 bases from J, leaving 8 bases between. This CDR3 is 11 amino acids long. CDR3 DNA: TGCAGTGCTAGGGGTGCGGATGGCTACACCTTC. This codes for CSARGADGYTF.

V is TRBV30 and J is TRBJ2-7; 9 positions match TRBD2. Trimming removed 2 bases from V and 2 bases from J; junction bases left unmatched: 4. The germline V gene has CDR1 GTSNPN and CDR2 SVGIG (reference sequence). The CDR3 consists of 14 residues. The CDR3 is CAWSKTSGAYEQYF. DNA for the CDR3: TGTGCCTGGAGTAAGACTAGCGGTGCCTACGAGCAGTACTTC.

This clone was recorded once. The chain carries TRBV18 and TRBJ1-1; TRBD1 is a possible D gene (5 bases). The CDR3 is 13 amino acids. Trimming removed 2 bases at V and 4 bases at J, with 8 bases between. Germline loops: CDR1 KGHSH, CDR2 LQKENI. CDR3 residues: CASSPGGTTEAFF. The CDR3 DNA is TGTGCCAGCTCACCAGGGGGGACCACTGAAGCTTTCTTT. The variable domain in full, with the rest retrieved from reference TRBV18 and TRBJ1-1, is NAGVMQNPRHLVRRRGQEARLRCSPMKGHSHVYWYRQLPEEGLKFMVYLQKENIIDESGMPKERFSAEFPKEGPSILRIQQVVRGDSAAYFCASSPGGTTEAFFGQGTRLTVV.

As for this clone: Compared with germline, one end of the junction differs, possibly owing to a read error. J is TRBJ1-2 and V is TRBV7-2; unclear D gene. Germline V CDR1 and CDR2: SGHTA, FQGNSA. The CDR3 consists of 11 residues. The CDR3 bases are TGTGCCAGCAGCTTAGGAGCCGGGTCCTTCTTC. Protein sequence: CASSLGAGSFF.

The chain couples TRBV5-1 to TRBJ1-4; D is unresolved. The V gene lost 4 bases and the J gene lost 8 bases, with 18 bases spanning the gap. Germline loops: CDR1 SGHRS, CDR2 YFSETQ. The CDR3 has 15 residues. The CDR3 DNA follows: TGCGCCAGCAGCCCCCCTGGAGGGCCTGGAGAAAAACTGTTTTTT. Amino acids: CASSPPGGPGEKLFF.

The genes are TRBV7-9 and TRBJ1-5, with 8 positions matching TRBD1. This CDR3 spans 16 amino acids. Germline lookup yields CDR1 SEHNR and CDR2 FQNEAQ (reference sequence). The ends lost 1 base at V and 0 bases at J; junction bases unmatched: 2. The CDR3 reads CASSLGTGGSNQPQHF. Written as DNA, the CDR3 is TGTGCCAGCAGCTTAGGTACAGGGGGTAGCAATCAGCCCCAGCATTTT.

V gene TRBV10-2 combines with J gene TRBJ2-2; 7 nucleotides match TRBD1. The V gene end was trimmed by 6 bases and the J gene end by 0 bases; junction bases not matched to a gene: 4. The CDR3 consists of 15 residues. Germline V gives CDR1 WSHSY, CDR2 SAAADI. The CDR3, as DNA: TGCGCCAGCAGATCCGGGACAGCGAACACCGGGGAGCTGTTTTTT. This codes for CASRSGTANTGELFF.

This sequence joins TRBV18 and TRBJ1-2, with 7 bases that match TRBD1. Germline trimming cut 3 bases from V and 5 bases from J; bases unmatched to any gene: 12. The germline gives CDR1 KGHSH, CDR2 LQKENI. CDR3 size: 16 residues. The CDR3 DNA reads TGTGCCAGCTCACCGTCGGGACAGAATCTAATATATGGCTACACCTTC. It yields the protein CASSPSGQNLIYGYTF.

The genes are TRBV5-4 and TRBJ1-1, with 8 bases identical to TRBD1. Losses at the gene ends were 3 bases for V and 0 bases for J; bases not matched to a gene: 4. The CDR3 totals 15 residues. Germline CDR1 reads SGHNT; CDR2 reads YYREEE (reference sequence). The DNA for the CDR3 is TGTGCCAGCAGCTCCGGACAGGGAGTGAACACTGAAGCTTTCTTT. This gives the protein CASSSGQGVNTEAFF.